This T cell receptor (beta chain) was obtained from a study of blood T cell repertoires in COVID-19. Study at large: There were acute and convalescent COVID-19 samples, and they came from the United States, Italy and Spain. In each case, the material was cDNA or gDNA derived from T cells, B-cell-depleted T cells, or PBMCs.

The germline V gene encodes CDR1 SEHNR and CDR2 FQNEAQ (reference sequence). The junction had 11 bases not matched to a gene; V was cut back by 5 bases and J by 0 bases. CDR3 length equals 17 residues. In the original workflow: From reference gene primer amplification, estimates of nucleated cell counts were derived. TCRdb keeps only in-frame clones here, not all; method: immunoSEQ multiplex PCR. V, J and clone size derive from that table, while D and trimming were established from the DNA sequence. The sample carries over 250,000 clones, 83% recorded once. The sequenced sample was peripheral blood. This TCR derives from a woman aged 50 to 60 who had recovered from COVID-19. The chain links TRBV7-9 to TRBJ1-1, with TRBD1 matching over 8 bases. CDR3 DNA sequence: TGTGCCAGCAGCACCCGGACAGGGCTAAGGATGAACACTGAAGCTTTCTTT. This codes for CASSTRTGLRMNTEAFF.